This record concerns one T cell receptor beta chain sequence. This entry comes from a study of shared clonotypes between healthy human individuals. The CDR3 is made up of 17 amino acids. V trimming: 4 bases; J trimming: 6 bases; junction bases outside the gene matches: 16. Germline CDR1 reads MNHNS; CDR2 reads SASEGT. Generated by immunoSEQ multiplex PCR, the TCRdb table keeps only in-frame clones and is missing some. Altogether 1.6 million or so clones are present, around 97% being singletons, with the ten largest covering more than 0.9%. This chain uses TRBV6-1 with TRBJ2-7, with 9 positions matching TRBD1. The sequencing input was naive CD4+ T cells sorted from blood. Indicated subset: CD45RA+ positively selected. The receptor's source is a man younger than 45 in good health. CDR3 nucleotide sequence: TGTGCCAGCAGTGTCATCGTCTCTCGACAGGGGGAGGGCGAGCAGTACTTC. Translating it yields CASSVIVSRQGEGEQYF.